These 28 T cell receptor beta chains originate from one sample sequenced in a study of graft-versus-host responses after intestinal transplantation. Using immunoSEQ multiplex PCR, the repertoire was profiled, and TCRdb retains in-frame clones only, with some absent. The sample yields 90,000 to 95,000 clones, just under 95% seen once. Which antigens these TCRs recognize remains unknown. The specimen was unstimulated CD8+ T cells sorted from spleen or lymph node cells, collected before intestinal transplant. The receptors were gathered from a human donor who received an intestinal transplant.

The chain employs TRBV25-1 and TRBJ2-7; 8 bases match TRBD2. This CDR3 has 14 residues. Per the germline V gene, CDR1 is MGHDK and CDR2 is SYGVNS. The ends lost 5 bases at V and 4 bases at J; junction bases unmatched: 7. In DNA form, the CDR3 reads TGTGCCAGCAGTCCCGGACTAGCTCGGTACGAGCAGTACTTC. It encodes CASSPGLARYEQYF.

This chain joins TRBV21-1 and TRBJ2-1; no check of the table's D call, TRBD2, against the DNA was made. TRBV21-1 is designated a pseudogene. The CDR3 contains 15 residues. CDR3 amino acids: CATHLGGKSYNEQFF. The DNA for the CDR3 is TGTGCCACCCATCTCGGAGGGAAAAGTTACAATGAGCAGTTCTTC.

The chain is built from TRBV13 and TRBJ2-5; the match to TRBD2 covers 9 bases. V lost 1 base, J lost 6 bases, and 3 bases stayed unmatched. The CDR3 consists of 14 residues. CDR1 and CDR2 (germline): PRHDT, FYEKMQ (reference sequence). This CDR3 reads CASSLDAGGKTQYF. CDR3 nucleotide sequence: TGTGCCAGCAGCTTAGACGCGGGAGGGAAGACCCAGTACTTC.

The V gene is TRBV7-8, the J gene TRBJ2-3; no clear D. The CDR3 is 13 residues long. The V gene's germline CDR1 is SGHVS and CDR2 FQNEAQ. With 2 bases removed from V and 0 bases from J, the gap between germline ends came to 3 bases. The CDR3 sequence: CASSLSSTDTQYF. The CDR3 bases are TGTGCCAGCAGCTTATCGAGCACAGATACGCAGTATTTT.

The V gene is TRBV27, the J gene TRBJ1-2; TRBD1 agrees at 11 bases. The V gene end was trimmed by 7 bases and the J gene end by 6 bases; junction bases not matched to a gene: 4. Germline-derived CDR1 and CDR2 are MNHEY and SMNVEV (reference sequence). The CDR3 spans 13 residues. The CDR3, as DNA: TGTGCCAGCACGGACAGGGGGCCGGATGGCTACACCTTC. This translates into CASTDRGPDGYTF.

The rearrangement uses TRBV4-3 and TRBJ2-3, with 11 bases matching TRBD2. The CDR3 runs 18 residues. With V trimmed by 0 bases and J by 2 bases, 7 bases remained unmatched. Germline V gene lookup returns CDR1 LGHNA and CDR2 YSLEER. The CDR3 DNA reads TGCGCCAGCAGCCAAGATTGGGCTAGCGGGGGGCTCACAGATACGCAGTATTTT. It specifies CASSQDWASGGLTDTQYF.

The CDR3 region is CASSRTGIESDTQYF. In DNA form, the CDR3 reads TGTGCCAGCAGCAGGACAGGGATAGAGTCAGATACGCAGTATTTT. The gene calls are TRBV7-2 and TRBJ2-3; 8 nucleotides match TRBD1. This CDR3 comprises 15 residues. Germline CDR1 reads SGHTA; CDR2 reads FQGNSA. V shed 5 bases, J shed 4 bases, and the junction held 8 bases outside the gene matches.

The genes are TRBV9 and TRBJ1-1, with TRBD1 matching 7 bases. Germline-derived CDR1 and CDR2 are SGDLS and YYNGEE. J gave up 1 base and V 0 bases, and 6 bases lay outside the gene matches. This CDR3 has 16 residues. The CDR3 DNA sequence: TGTGCCAGCAGCGTAGGAAGTACAGGGGAGAACACTGAAGCTTTCTTT. This encodes CASSVGSTGENTEAFF. The whole variable domain, remainder taken from reference TRBV9 and TRBJ1-1, is DSGVTQTPKHLITATGQRVTLRCSPRSGDLSVYWYQQSLDQGLQFLIQYYNGEERAKGNILERFSAQQFPDLHSELNLSSLELGDSALYFCASSVGSTGENTEAFFGQGTRLTVV.

The chain employs TRBV10-2 and TRBJ1-4; 7 nucleotides agree with TRBD1. Germline-derived CDR1 and CDR2 are WSHSY and SAAADI. Trimming took 7 bases from V and 7 from J; bases not matched to a gene: 9. The CDR3 spans 14 residues. CDR3: CASTSGQGVEKLFF. The CDR3 DNA is TGCGCCAGCACCTCCGGCCAGGGGGTTGAAAAACTGTTTTTT.

V gene TRBV11-2 combines with J gene TRBJ2-7; 10 positions agree with TRBD2. Germline V gene lookup returns CDR1 SGHAT and CDR2 FQNNGV. The CDR3 has 19 residues. Unmatched junction bases numbered 17, after V lost 2 bases and J lost 4 bases. CDR3 sequence (DNA): TGTGCCAGCAGCTTAAACGGGCCCGCTAGCGGGAGTTTTTTATACGAGCAGTACTTC. Translating it yields CASSLNGPASGSFLYEQYF.

V gene TRBV30 combines with J gene TRBJ1-1, with a tentative D call TRBD1 (6 bases). Trimming took 2 bases from V and 1 from J, leaving 8 bases between them. CDR1 GTSNPN and CDR2 SVGIG come from the germline V gene (reference sequence). The CDR3 is made up of 13 amino acids. The CDR3 sequence is CAWSSTGNTEAFF. The CDR3 bases are TGTGCCTGGAGTTCGACAGGGAACACTGAAGCTTTCTTT. Looking up the rest from reference TRBV30 and TRBJ1-1 gives the full variable domain: SQTIHQWPATLVQPVGSPLSLECTVEGTSNPNLYWYRQAAGRGLQLLFYSVGIGQISSEVPQNLSASRPQDRQFILSSKKLLLSDSGFYLCAWSSTGNTEAFFGQGTRLTVV.

J is TRBJ2-1 and V is TRBV5-6, with D possibly matching TRBD1 (6 bases). Germline CDR1 is SGHDT and CDR2 is YYEEEE. V was trimmed by 5 bases and J by 7 bases, leaving 13 bases between them. The CDR3 has 13 residues. The CDR3, as DNA: TGTGCCAGCAGTTGGACAGTATCTAATGAGCAGTTCTTC. Protein sequence: CASSWTVSNEQFF.

The V and J genes are TRBV28 and TRBJ2-7; TRBD2 aligns across 14 bases. J gave up 3 bases and V 6 bases, and 10 bases lay outside the gene matches. The length of the CDR3 is 17 residues. The germline gives CDR1 MDHEN, CDR2 SYDVKM. The CDR3 loop is CASSSLGLAGGFYEQYF. The CDR3 DNA reads TGTGCCAGCAGCTCCTTAGGACTAGCGGGAGGATTCTACGAGCAGTACTTC.

This clone was observed a few times. The J gene is TRBJ2-4, the V gene TRBV2; 8 bases line up with TRBD1. This CDR3 contains 12 residues. V dropped 6 bases and J dropped 6; count of bases not matched to a gene: 1. Germline V lookup: CDR1 SNHLY, CDR2 FYNNEI. CDR3 residues: CASRDRANIQYF. CDR3 sequence (DNA): TGTGCCAGCAGGGACAGGGCAAACATTCAGTACTTC.

The gene calls are TRBV28 and TRBJ2-3; the D is unclear. V lost 6 bases to trimming and J lost 0 bases, with 13 bases between them. The CDR3 extends over 15 amino acids. Germline V lookup: CDR1 MDHEN, CDR2 SYDVKM. The chain's CDR3 is CASSFLGGSTDTQYF. For the CDR3, the DNA is TGTGCCAGCAGCTTCCTAGGTGGTAGCACAGATACGCAGTATTTT.

This chain uses TRBV29-1 with TRBJ1-2, with 10 bases that match TRBD1. This CDR3 region has 15 residues. Losses at the gene ends were 1 base for V and 0 bases for J; bases not matched to a gene: 2. Germline loops: CDR1 SQVTM, CDR2 ANQGSEA. In nucleotides, the CDR3 is TGCAGCGTTGAAGGAGGACAGGGGGCTAACTATGGCTACACCTTC. It codes for CSVEGGQGANYGYTF.

The chain has TRBV21-1 and TRBJ2-7; the tabulated D call, TRBD1, remains unverified against the DNA. TRBV21-1 is a recognized pseudogene. CDR3 length: 15 residues. In nucleotides, the CDR3 is TGTGCCAGCAGGGTGTGTAAGGACAGGGGCTACGAGCAGTACTTC. It specifies CASRVCKDRGYEQYF.

The chain links TRBV4-2 to TRBJ2-7; 7 nucleotides agree with TRBD2. J was trimmed by 2 bases and V by 0 bases; bases with no gene match: 7. CDR1 and CDR2 from the germline V gene are LGHNA and YNFKEQ. The CDR3 has 16 residues. CDR3 sequence reads: CASSQDMRGIAYEQYF. The CDR3 DNA sequence: TGTGCCAGCAGCCAAGATATGCGGGGGATTGCCTACGAGCAGTACTTC.

The chain has TRBV5-4 and TRBJ1-1; D is unresolved. Looked up from germline, CDR1 is SGHNT and CDR2 is YYREEE (reference sequence). CDR3 size: 12 residues. V lost 5 bases to trimming and J lost 0 bases, with 5 bases between them. The CDR3 DNA reads as TGTGCCAGCAGTCATTTGAACACTGAAGCTTTCTTT. Protein product: CASSHLNTEAFF.

The V gene is TRBV4-1, the J gene TRBJ1-1; D might be TRBD1 (6 bases). The CDR3 loop spans 17 amino acids. CDR1 MGHRA and CDR2 YSYEKL come from the germline V gene. The V gene lost 1 base and the J gene lost 1 base, with 16 bases spanning the gap. This CDR3 is CASSQGRVGTTNTEAFF. In DNA form, the CDR3 reads TGCGCCAGCAGCCAAGGCAGGGTGGGGACAACGAACACTGAAGCTTTCTTT.

The chain couples TRBV4-2 to TRBJ2-5; 11 positions match TRBD1. CDR3 length equals 14 residues. With 3 bases clipped from V and 4 bases from J, the junction kept 1 base outside the gene matches. Germline CDR1 and CDR2: LGHNA and YNFKEQ. In DNA, the CDR3 is TGTGCCAGCAGCCACGGACAGGGGGCAGAGACCCAGTACTTC. Translated, it gives CASSHGQGAETQYF.

The chain uses TRBV4-2 and TRBJ2-3; 9 positions match TRBD2. Germline CDR1 is LGHNA and CDR2 is YNFKEQ. The trim removed 5 bases at V and 4 bases at J, leaving 10 bases unmatched. CDR3 length equals 16 residues. DNA for the CDR3: TGTGCCAGCAGCTACGGGGCGGGAGGGGCCTCAGATACGCAGTATTTT. This sequence encodes CASSYGAGGASDTQYF.

This sequence joins TRBV19 and TRBJ2-7, with D possibly matching TRBD1 (6 bases). The CDR3 consists of 13 residues. V was shortened by 7 bases and J by 0 bases, with 10 bases between the two germline ends. Germline assignment: CDR1 LNHDA and CDR2 SQIVND (reference sequence). The CDR3 is CASTAGVSYEQYF. DNA of the CDR3: TGTGCCAGTACAGCAGGGGTCTCCTACGAGCAGTACTTC. Full variable domain (outside the CDR3, taken from reference TRBV19 and TRBJ2-7): DGGITQSPKYLFRKEGQNVTLSCEQNLNHDAMYWYRQDPGQGLRLIYYSQIVNDFQKGDIAEGYSVSREKKESFPLTVTSAQKNPTAFYLCASTAGVSYEQYFGPGTRLTVT.

The V and J genes are TRBV6-5 and TRBJ1-1; D is ambiguous. CDR3 length: 13 residues. Deletions cut 4 bases from V and 1 base from J, with 7 bases between. Germline assignment: CDR1 MNHEY and CDR2 SVGAGI. CDR3 loop: CASSWAGNTEAFF. The CDR3 nucleotides are TGTGCCAGCAGTTGGGCGGGGAACACTGAAGCTTTCTTT.

The V gene is TRBV30, the J gene TRBJ1-1; perhaps TRBD1 as D (5 bases). Trimming shortened V by 3 bases and J by 0 bases, and 14 bases separated the two germline ends. The CDR3 spans 15 residues. CDR1 is GTSNPN, CDR2 SVGIG, per germline (reference sequence). CDR3 in DNA: TGTGCCTGGAGCCTTGACAGCTCCATGAACACTGAAGCTTTCTTT. Protein product: CAWSLDSSMNTEAFF.

The genes are TRBV19 and TRBJ1-1; the D is unclear. V was pared by 0 bases and J by 8 bases, with 13 bases between. Looked up from germline, CDR1 is LNHDA and CDR2 is SQIVND (reference sequence). CDR3 length: 14 residues. The CDR3 loop is CASSIDMFQIEAFF. For the CDR3, the DNA is TGTGCCAGTAGTATAGATATGTTCCAGATAGAAGCTTTCTTT.

The chain links TRBV11-2 to TRBJ1-5; D is ambiguous. The CDR3 length is 16 residues. Germline CDR1 is SGHAT and CDR2 is FQNNGV. V lost 5 bases and J 11 bases, leaving 25 bases between the germline ends. CDR3 protein: CASSRIDRAPLGTQHF. CDR3 bases: TGTGCCAGCAGCCGGATAGACCGGGCGCCGCTCGGGACCCAGCATTTT.

The chain couples TRBV13 to TRBJ2-7; the match to TRBD1 covers 8 bases. V gave up 5 bases and J gave up 5 bases; unmatched junction bases: 5. The length of the CDR3 is 13 residues. Germline V gene lookup returns CDR1 PRHDT and CDR2 FYEKMQ (reference sequence). The CDR3 bases are TGTGCCAGCAGCGCGGACAGGGCCCACGAGCAGTACTTC. Protein product: CASSADRAHEQYF.